The 13 T cell receptor beta chains listed next were all sequenced from one sample in a study of identical twins. Each CDR3 protein gets one entry after TCRdb re-called the 5' RACE reads with MiXCR. The table lists approximately 220,000 distinct CDR3 sequences, 9.4% of them singletons, with about 5% in the top ten. Sequenced sample: memory (CD45RO+) T cells sorted from blood. The receptors were sampled from a woman aged 18-29 years in good health.

The chain links TRBV5-1 to TRBJ2-3; 13 bases are a match to TRBD2. Germline loops: CDR1 SGHRS, CDR2 YFSETQ. The CDR3 is 16 amino acids. The V gene end was trimmed by 3 bases and the J gene end by 4 bases; junction bases not matched to a gene: 5. The CDR3 is CASSSGLAGVADTQYF. The CDR3 DNA is TGCGCCAGCAGCTCCGGACTAGCGGGAGTCGCAGATACGCAGTATTTT.

V usage is TRBV5-1 and J usage is TRBJ2-5, with 8 nucleotides matching TRBD2. This CDR3 is 14 amino acids long. The germline V gene encodes CDR1 SGHRS and CDR2 YFSETQ. Trimming removed 5 bases from V and 5 bases from J; junction bases left unmatched: 8. DNA of the CDR3: TGCGCCAGCAGGCTCGGGAGGGCCTATGAGACCCAGTACTTC. Its translation is CASRLGRAYETQYF.

The rearrangement links TRBV29-1 to TRBJ2-7; 9 bases are a match to TRBD1. Germline V CDR1 and CDR2: SQVTM, ANQGSEA. The CDR3 has 14 residues. J gave up 4 bases and V 4 bases, and 8 bases lay outside the gene matches. In DNA, the CDR3 is TGCAGCGTTGCACCGGGACAGGGCTCGTACGAGCAGTACTTC. The encoded protein is CSVAPGQGSYEQYF.

CDR3: CASSFRVYNEQFF. The CDR3 nucleotides read TGTGCCAGCAGCTTCCGGGTCTACAATGAGCAGTTCTTC. The chain uses TRBV7-2 and TRBJ2-1; D ambiguous. Per germline, CDR1 SGHTA and CDR2 FQGNSA. V gave up 3 bases and J gave up 3 bases, with 6 bases separating them. The CDR3 consists of 13 residues.

The CDR3 sequence: CASLDYRGPGNTEAFF. The CDR3 DNA sequence: TGCGCCAGCCTCGATTACAGAGGGCCAGGAAACACTGAAGCTTTCTTT. The genes are TRBV5-1 and TRBJ1-1; no definite D call. V was shortened by 7 bases and J by 2 bases, with 21 bases between the two germline ends. CDR3 length: 16 amino acids. Germline V CDR1 and CDR2: SGHRS, YFSETQ.

The chain recombines TRBV5-6 with TRBJ1-3, with TRBD1 matching 8 bases. The length of the CDR3 is 15 residues. Germline V gives CDR1 SGHDT, CDR2 YYEEEE. The V gene end was trimmed by 0 bases and the J gene end by 6 bases; junction bases not matched to a gene: 5. CDR3 protein: CASSLDPGGENTIYF. CDR3 sequence (DNA): TGTGCCAGCAGCTTGGACCCAGGGGGCGAAAACACCATATATTTT.

This clonotype turned up a few times. The J gene is TRBJ2-7, the V gene TRBV11-2, with TRBD2 identical over 10 bases. V shed 1 base and J 1 base; nucleotides not matched to a gene: 10. The CDR3 is made up of 18 amino acids. Germline-derived CDR1 and CDR2 are SGHAT and FQNNGV. The DNA of the CDR3 is TGTGCCAGCAGCTTAGGTCCAGCGGGGGGGTCTGTATCCTACGAGCAGTACTTC. It translates to CASSLGPAGGSVSYEQYF.

This clonotype occurred many times. V usage is TRBV29-1 and J usage is TRBJ2-1; the D gene is possibly TRBD2 (6 bases). Between the trimmed V and J ends, which lost 4 bases and 0 bases, there was a span of 16 bases. This CDR3 contains 16 residues. Germline V gives CDR1 SQVTM, CDR2 ANQGSEA. The CDR3, as DNA: TGCAGCGTTGTCTATTTAGCGGATAGCTCCTACAATGAGCAGTTCTTC. It codes for CSVVYLADSSYNEQFF.

Only a few counts were recorded for this clonotype. V gene TRBV20-1 combines with J gene TRBJ1-3; TRBD1 agrees at 7 bases. CDR1 is DFQATT and CDR2 is SNEGSKA in the germline V gene (reference sequence). The V gene end was trimmed by 5 bases and the J gene end by 4 bases; junction bases not matched to a gene: 5. The CDR3 length is 13 residues. In nucleotides, the CDR3 is TGCAGTGCTCTGACAGGGAGGGGAAACACCATATATTTT. This codes for CSALTGRGNTIYF.

This clonotype was seen more than once but under ten times. The gene calls are TRBV11-2 and TRBJ2-3, with D unclear. Germline CDR1 is SGHAT and CDR2 is FQNNGV. V lost 5 bases and J 3 bases, leaving 12 bases between the germline ends. The CDR3 loop spans 14 amino acids. The CDR3 loop reads CASSPRERTDTQYF. The CDR3 region has the DNA TGTGCCAGCAGCCCGCGAGAGAGGACAGATACGCAGTATTTT.

The gene calls are TRBV5-6 and TRBJ1-1, with D possibly matching TRBD1 (6 bases). The V gene's germline CDR1 is SGHDT and CDR2 YYEEEE. Trimming removed 2 bases from V and 2 bases from J, with 10 bases in between. The CDR3 totals 14 residues. The DNA of the CDR3 is TGTGCCAGCAGCTTCCCAGGGGTCAACACTGAAGCTTTCTTT. Translated: CASSFPGVNTEAFF.

This chain connects TRBV7-2 to TRBJ1-5; D is undetermined. The V gene lost 0 bases and the J gene lost 1 base, with 7 bases spanning the gap. The CDR3 spans 15 residues. Looked up from germline, CDR1 is SGHTA and CDR2 is FQGNSA. As DNA, the CDR3 is TGTGCCAGCAGCTTAGCTTTATCCAGCAATCAGCCCCAGCATTTT. Residues: CASSLALSSNQPQHF.

V is TRBV6-2 or TRBV6-3 and J is TRBJ2-2; D unresolved. V lost 6 bases and J 4 bases, leaving 15 bases between the germline ends. This CDR3 is built from 15 residues. Germline V gene lookup returns CDR1 MNHEY and CDR2 SVGEGT. CDR3 amino acids: CASRREFTGTGELFF. The CDR3 coding sequence is TGTGCCAGCAGAAGGGAATTTACGGGCACCGGGGAGCTGTTTTTT.